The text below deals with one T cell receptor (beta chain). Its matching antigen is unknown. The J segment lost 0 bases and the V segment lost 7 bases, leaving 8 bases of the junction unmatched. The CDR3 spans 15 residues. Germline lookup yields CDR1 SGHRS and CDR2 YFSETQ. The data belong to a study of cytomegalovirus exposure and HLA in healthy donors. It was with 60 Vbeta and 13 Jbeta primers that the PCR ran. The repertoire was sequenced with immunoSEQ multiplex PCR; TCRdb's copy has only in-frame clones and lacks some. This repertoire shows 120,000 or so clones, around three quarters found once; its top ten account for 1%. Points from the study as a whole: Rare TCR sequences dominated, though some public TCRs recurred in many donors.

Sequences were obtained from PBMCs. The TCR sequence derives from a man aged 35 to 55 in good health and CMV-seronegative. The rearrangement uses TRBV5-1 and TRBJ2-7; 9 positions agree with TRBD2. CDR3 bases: TGCGCCAGCCGCACGACTAGCGGCAGCTCCTACGAGCAGTACTTC. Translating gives CASRTTSGSSYEQYF.